Only a few counts were recorded for the clone carrying this T cell receptor (beta chain). No antigen is known for it. The sample is drawn from a study of cytomegalovirus exposure and HLA in healthy donors. The PCR was carried out with 60 Vbeta primers and 13 Jbeta primers. Sequencing used immunoSEQ multiplex PCR; TCRdb keeps in-frame clones, though not all of them. The sample yields some 130,000 clones, 65% to 90% seen once. Study-wide findings and caveats: CMV serostatus alone was available as immune exposure information. Sequencing likely generated an artifact that appeared as a cluster of highly shared sequence variants.

The sequence was obtained from a male donor in good health and CMV-seropositive. Material for sequencing was PBMCs.

CDR3 sequence (DNA): TGTGCCAGCAGCTTAGATACCGCCCTAGCGGACGAGCAGTACTTC. Translated, it gives CASSLDTALADEQYF. The genes are TRBV7-8 and TRBJ2-7; TRBD2 matches at 7 bases. The V and J ends lost 1 base and 5 bases, in that order; junction bases with no gene match: 8. This CDR3 is 15 amino acids long. Germline V CDR1 and CDR2: SGHVS, FQNEAQ.